This T cell receptor beta chain was sequenced during a study of cytomegalovirus exposure and HLA in healthy donors. About the study: The same platform used for the approximately 670 first-cohort repertoires was also used for the roughly 130 validation repertoires, as a later analysis reported.

Points on this clone: Its antigen is currently unknown.

Study results and limitations: Subsequent analysis revealed that first-cohort TCR clusters tended to co-occur in the 95 to 150 validation repertoires. Despite most TCR sequences being rare, some public TCRs occurred in many donors. The study flagged around 150 TCR beta chains as cytomegalovirus-associated.

Some clones are missing from TCRdb's copy, which holds only in-frame ones; the method was immunoSEQ multiplex PCR. This table has about 240,000 clones, 70% to 90% appearing once. V gave up 3 bases and J gave up 10 bases; unmatched junction bases: 5. The CDR3 has 12 amino acids. Germline CDR1 is SEHNR and CDR2 is FQNEAQ (reference sequence). The source of this sequence is a young woman in good health and CMV-seropositive. The rearrangement uses TRBV7-9 and TRBJ1-1; 7 bases are shared with TRBD1. Specimen: PBMCs. The DNA for the CDR3 is TGTGCCAGCAGCTTGGACAGGTTTACAGCTTTCTTT. Translated, it gives CASSLDRFTAFF.